The clone carrying this T cell receptor gamma chain was found a few times. Its target is unknown. RNA was extracted from the cells and then reverse transcribed. Pooled V-gene forward primers with one constant-region reverse primer generated the CDR3 amplicons by multiplex PCR. TCRdb re-called the multiplex PCR reads with CATT. The table has approximately 11,000 gamma-chain clones, more than 35% seen once. The data are from a study of Vδ1+ human thymocytes. Study-level results: Donors shared many TRG clonotypes but few TRD clonotypes. In the thymus, TRG and TRD repertoires looked highly polyclonal with Gaussian CDR3 lengths. About 20% of thymic delta-chain sequences were Vdelta2, with few Vdelta3, unlike blood Vdelta1+ controls.

The CDR3 length is 15 residues. Unmatched junction bases numbered 10, after V lost 3 bases and J lost 2 bases. CDR1 and CDR2 (germline): GITISATS, ISYDGTV (reference sequence). Sequenced sample: Vdelta1+ gamma-delta thymocytes from the thymus. Subset denoted: FACS-sorted CD3+ TCRalphabeta- TCRVdelta1+ TCRVdelta2- thymocytes. V gene TRGV9 combines with J gene TRGJ1 or TRGJ2. The J gene, absent from TCRdb, was called here by matching the DNA to germline. The TCR comes from a boy in the first two years of life who had congenital heart surgery. CDR3 coding DNA: TGTGCCTTGTGGGAGCCATCGGCGGATTATTATAAGAAACTCTTT. It specifies CALWEPSADYYKKLF.